The source of this TCR beta chain is a study of shared clonotypes between healthy human individuals. General study points: Specimens sampled were limited to blood, with tissue repertoires likely differing. Between a few donors, naive CD4 clonotypes were shared at a level of around 4.9%.

Trimming stripped 5 bases from V and 2 bases from J, with 16 bases between. The CDR3 contains 15 residues. Germline V gene data show CDR1 as MNHEY and CDR2 as SMNVEV (reference sequence). A remark on this clone: Its antigen remains unknown.

Terminally differentiated effector memory CD45RA+ cells were left out of the naive CD8 fraction, which was CD45RO-negative and positively selected for CCR7. Each sample came from a Caucasian adult donor living in Nashville, Tennessee. For each subset, genomic DNA was distributed in equal portions over several immunoSEQ plates. Assay: immunoSEQ multiplex PCR; the TCRdb copy retains only in-frame clones and omits some. The sample lists about 820,000 clones, nearly 95% occurring once. Sequencing input: naive CD8+ T cells sorted from blood. The source is a man in his thirties or forties in good health. The V gene is TRBV27, the J gene TRBJ2-7; D may be TRBD2 (6 bases). CDR3 region: CASSHRLGGTYEQYF. The DNA of the CDR3 is TGTGCCAGCAGTCACCGATTGGGGGGTACCTACGAGCAGTACTTC.